This T cell receptor beta chain is drawn from a study of low-dose radiotherapy and immunotherapy resistance in tumors. Study background: Every two weeks, cyclophosphamide 200 mg/m2 was infused one day before radiation plus immunotherapy. Study patients were administered oral aspirin at 300 mg daily for four cycles from cycle 1 day 1.

Looked up from germline, CDR1 is DFQATT and CDR2 is SNEGSKA (reference sequence). The CDR3 is 14 amino acids. V dropped 1 base and J dropped 9; count of bases not matched to a gene: 7. First-strand cDNA used TRAV- and TRBV-specific primers, covering alpha and beta chains. TCR amplification ran 20 PCR cycles using constant-region and V-primer adapter primers. From the reads, TCRdb called clonotypes with MiXCR, one entry per CDR3 protein. The sample lists some 82,000 distinct CDR3 sequences; about 19% were seen once. At least ten counts were recorded for this clonotype. As for time point: before trial treatment. It was nivolumab, ipilimumab, aspirin, low-dose cyclophosphamide and low-dose radiotherapy that donors received. Patients deemed eligible presented with advanced solid tumors lacking tumor-infiltrating lymphocytes.

The sequence derives from a male donor with prostate cancer. The specimen comprised PBMCs, sampled before treatment. The chain employs TRBV20-1 and TRBJ2-1, with 9 bases that match TRBD2. Here the CDR3 reads CSARVGSGSGEQFF. Written as DNA, the CDR3 is TGCAGTGCTAGAGTGGGTAGCGGGAGTGGTGAGCAGTTCTTC.